One sample yielded the 16 T cell receptor beta chains listed below, sequenced in a study of blood T cell repertoires in COVID-19. Assay: immunoSEQ multiplex PCR; the TCRdb copy retains only in-frame clones and omits some. This sample has about 440,000 clones, with roughly 87% found just once. The sequenced material came from PBMCs or T cells enriched from blood (not recorded which). These receptor sequences come from a woman aged 18-30 years with acute COVID-19.

The chain has TRBV28 and TRBJ1-1; 7 bases are shared with TRBD1. Germline CDR1 is MDHEN and CDR2 is SYDVKM. This CDR3 comprises 17 residues. Trimming at V came to 5 bases and at J to 0 bases, leaving 12 bases not matched to a gene. The CDR3 region has the DNA TGTGCCAGCAGTCTCCCCCTCGACAGGGCAATGAACACTGAAGCTTTCTTT. Translating it yields CASSLPLDRAMNTEAFF.

The rearrangement joins TRBV18 to TRBJ1-1; D not resolved. The CDR3 is made up of 12 amino acids. V was cut by 6 bases and J by 5 bases, with 10 bases left in between. Germline CDR1 and CDR2: KGHSH and LQKENI. CDR3 protein: CASSPDSTEAFF. The CDR3 region has the DNA TGTGCCAGCTCGCCGGACTCGACTGAAGCTTTCTTT.

J is TRBJ2-5 and V is TRBV10-3; unclear D gene. Trimming removed 10 bases from V and 5 bases from J, with 20 bases in between. Germline V gene sequence: CDR1 ENHRY, CDR2 SYGVKD. The CDR3 is 14 amino acids. CDR3 sequence reads: CATLNSGKVETQYF. Here the CDR3 DNA reads TGTGCCACGCTAAACTCAGGCAAAGTGGAGACCCAGTACTTC.

This chain links TRBV5-6 with TRBJ1-5; TRBD1 aligns across 7 bases. The CDR3 is made up of 12 amino acids. CDR1 and CDR2 (germline): SGHDT, YYEEEE. V was pared by 4 bases and J by 5 bases, with 0 bases of the junction left unmatched. DNA for the CDR3: TGTGCCAGCAGCAGGGGGCATCAGCCCCAGCATTTT. Its translation is CASSRGHQPQHF.

The J gene is TRBJ2-6, the V gene TRBV28; D is undetermined. Trimming left V 5 bases short and J 2 bases short, with 10 bases between. This CDR3 comprises 15 residues. From germline, CDR1 is MDHEN and CDR2 SYDVKM. In DNA form, the CDR3 reads TGTGCCAGCAGTCCGCTGGTAGCTGGGGCCAACGTCCTGACTTTC. Translating gives CASSPLVAGANVLTF. The whole variable domain, remainder taken from reference TRBV28 and TRBJ2-6, is DVKVTQSSRYLVKRTGEKVFLECVQDMDHENMFWYRQDPGLGLRLIYFSYDVKMKEKGDIPEGYSVSREKKERFSLILESASTNQTSMYLCASSPLVAGANVLTFGAGSRLTVL.

This chain uses TRBV2 with TRBJ2-2; D is uncertain. Deletions cut 2 bases from V and 2 bases from J, with 9 bases between. Germline V gives CDR1 SNHLY, CDR2 FYNNEI. The length of the CDR3 is 15 residues. This CDR3 is CASSESGLNTGELFF. CDR3 sequence (DNA): TGTGCCAGCAGTGAATCAGGTCTTAACACCGGGGAGCTGTTTTTT.

On this clone: Other DNA sequences in the sample encode the same CDR3. This sequence joins TRBV19 and TRBJ2-5, with a tentative D call TRBD1 (5 bases). The CDR3 has 14 amino acids. Trimming removed 1 base at V and 5 bases at J, with 11 bases between. Germline loops: CDR1 LNHDA, CDR2 SQIVND (reference sequence). CDR3 coding DNA: TGTGCCAGTAGTATAGTGCAGGGATGGGAGACCCAGTACTTC. Its translation is CASSIVQGWETQYF.

The rearrangement links TRBV11-2 to TRBJ2-2; 8 positions match TRBD1. The V and J ends lost 1 base and 7 bases, in that order; junction bases with no gene match: 5. The length of the CDR3 is 15 residues. Germline V gene data show CDR1 as SGHAT and CDR2 as FQNNGV. Here the CDR3 DNA reads TGTGCCAGCAGCTTAGGCAGGGGGCTCGTCGGGGAGCTGTTTTTT. It codes for CASSLGRGLVGELFF.

The chain couples TRBV7-8 to TRBJ2-2; 7 nucleotides match TRBD1. The V segment lost 3 bases and the J segment 1 base; nucleotides outside the gene matches: 5. The germline CDR1 and CDR2 sequences are SGHVS and FQNEAQ. This CDR3 has 16 amino acids. CDR3 amino acids: CASSLGRTGNTGELFF. The CDR3 nucleotides are TGTGCCAGCAGCTTGGGAAGGACAGGGAACACCGGGGAGCTGTTTTTT.

Note on this clone: Within the sample, other DNA sequences also encode this same CDR3. V usage is TRBV10-3 and J usage is TRBJ1-3, with TRBD1 as a possible D gene (5 bases). V was trimmed by 6 bases and J by 7 bases, leaving 13 bases between them. CDR3 length: 13 residues. Germline-derived CDR1 and CDR2 are ENHRY and SYGVKD. The CDR3 reads CAISQDIRNTIYF. In DNA form, the CDR3 reads TGTGCCATCAGCCAGGACATAAGGAACACCATATATTTT.

The rearrangement joins TRBV19 to TRBJ2-7, with TRBD2 matching 10 bases. Germline V gives CDR1 LNHDA, CDR2 SQIVND (reference sequence). The CDR3 is 15 amino acids. V lost 1 base and J lost 4; bases outside the gene matches: 4. This chain's CDR3 is CASSIGASGSYEQYF. CDR3 in DNA: TGTGCCAGTAGTATAGGGGCTAGCGGGAGTTACGAGCAGTACTTC.

The chain couples TRBV13 to TRBJ2-5; 7 nucleotides match TRBD1. Losses at the gene ends were 5 bases for V and 3 bases for J; bases not matched to a gene: 6. This CDR3 is built from 14 residues. In germline, CDR1 is PRHDT, CDR2 FYEKMQ (reference sequence). The CDR3 sequence: CASSPPGGEETQYF. The CDR3 DNA follows: TGTGCCAGCAGCCCCCCAGGGGGAGAAGAGACCCAGTACTTC.

V usage is TRBV6-6 and J usage is TRBJ2-2; 9 positions match TRBD1. CDR1 and CDR2 from the germline V gene are MNHNY and SVGAGI (reference sequence). V lost 6 bases and J lost 6; bases outside the gene matches: 8. This CDR3 contains 15 residues. In DNA, the CDR3 is TGTGCCAGCAGAGGGGGACAGGGAAGTCCCGGGGAGCTGTTTTTT. It specifies CASRGGQGSPGELFF.

DNA for the CDR3: TGTGCCAGCAGCTCGGGACAAGGTGGAGCAACTAATGAAAAACTGTTTTTT. Encoded protein: CASSSGQGGATNEKLFF. The chain has TRBV5-4 and TRBJ1-4, with D possibly TRBD1 on 6 matching bases. CDR3 length equals 17 residues. Germline CDR1 reads SGHNT; CDR2 reads YYREEE (reference sequence). V lost 3 bases and J 0 bases, leaving 15 bases between the germline ends.

This clone came up a few times. The chain joins TRBV5-1 to TRBJ2-1; TRBD2 aligns across 13 bases. This CDR3 region has 19 residues. J gave up 0 bases and V 6 bases, and 12 bases lay outside the gene matches. The germline V gene has CDR1 SGHRS and CDR2 YFSETQ. CDR3 amino acids: CASNRLAGGSTSSYNEQFF. CDR3 nucleotide sequence: TGCGCCAGCAACAGACTAGCGGGGGGCTCCACGAGCTCCTACAATGAGCAGTTCTTC.

The rearrangement uses TRBV11-2 and TRBJ2-7, with 11 bases that match TRBD2. The CDR3 is made up of 14 amino acids. Per germline, CDR1 SGHAT and CDR2 FQNNGV. V dropped 4 bases and J dropped 9; count of bases not matched to a gene: 8. The CDR3 is CASSSSSGRSPQYF. The CDR3 DNA reads as TGTGCCAGCAGCTCCTCTAGCGGGAGGTCCCCGCAGTACTTC. Full variable domain (missing parts from reference TRBV11-2 and TRBJ2-7): EAGVAQSPRYKIIEKRQSVAFWCNPISGHATLYWYQQILGQGPKLLIQFQNNGVVDDSQLPKDRFSAERLKGVDSTLKIQPAKLEDSAVYLCASSSSSGRSPQYFGPGTRLTVT.